This note documents a single TCR beta chain sequence. What it recognizes is unknown. The germline V gene encodes CDR1 WSHSY and CDR2 SAAADI. The CDR3 runs to 13 residues. V was shortened by 5 bases and J by 11 bases, with 16 bases between the two germline ends. The investigators split CD4+ cells into a CD45RA+ naive subset and a CD45RA-negative memory subset. In the original analysis: ImmunoSEQ yielded junction-only sequences lacking quality scores, so filtering differed. Assay used: immunoSEQ multiplex PCR; TCRdb lists only in-frame clones, some missing. Clone size and the V and J calls come from that table; the DNA yielded D and trimming. The top ten hold roughly 0.45% of the sample, which has around 1.5 million clones, approximately 98% seen once. The data were taken from a study of shared clonotypes between healthy human individuals. The study's findings and limits: Investigators collected only blood, and repertoires in tissues likely differ. Naive CD4 clonotypes were shared across a handful of donors at about 5.2%.

The sequenced sample consisted of naive CD4+ T cells sorted from blood. Subset in this sample: CD45RA+ positively selected. This receptor was taken from a man younger than 45 in good health. The chain has TRBV10-2 and TRBJ1-3; D ambiguous. Written as DNA, the CDR3 is TGCGCCAGCAGTAATCAACCGGGGAGGCCCATATATTTT. It specifies CASSNQPGRPIYF.